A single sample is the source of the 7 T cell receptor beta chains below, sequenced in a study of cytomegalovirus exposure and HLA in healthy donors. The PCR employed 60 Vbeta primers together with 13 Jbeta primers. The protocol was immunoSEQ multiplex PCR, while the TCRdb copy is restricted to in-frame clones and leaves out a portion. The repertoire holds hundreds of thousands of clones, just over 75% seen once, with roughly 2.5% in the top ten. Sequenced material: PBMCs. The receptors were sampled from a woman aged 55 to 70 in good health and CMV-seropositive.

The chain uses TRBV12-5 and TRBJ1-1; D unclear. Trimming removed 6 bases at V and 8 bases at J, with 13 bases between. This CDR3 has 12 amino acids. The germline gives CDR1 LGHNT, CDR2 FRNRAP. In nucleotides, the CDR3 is TGTGCTAGTGGCCGGCAGGTGACCGAAGCTTTCTTT. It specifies CASGRQVTEAFF.

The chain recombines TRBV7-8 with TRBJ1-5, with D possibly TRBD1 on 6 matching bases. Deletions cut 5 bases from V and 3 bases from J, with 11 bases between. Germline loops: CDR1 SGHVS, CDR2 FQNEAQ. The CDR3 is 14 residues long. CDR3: CASSTRDNNQPQHF. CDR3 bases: TGTGCCAGCAGCACCCGGGACAACAATCAGCCCCAGCATTTT. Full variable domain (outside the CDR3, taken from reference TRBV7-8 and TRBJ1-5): GAGVSQSPRYKVAKRGQDVALRCDPISGHVSLFWYQQALGQGPEFLTYFQNEAQLDKSGLPSDRFFAERPEGSVSTLKIQRTQQEDSAVYLCASSTRDNNQPQHFGDGTRLSIL.

The CDR3 spells CASSYSIGGAKGKQFF. In DNA form, the CDR3 reads TGTGCCAGCAGTTACTCGATCGGGGGGGCGAAGGGGAAGCAGTTCTTC. V usage is TRBV6-5 and J usage is TRBJ2-1; 8 bases map to TRBD2. Germline V gives CDR1 MNHEY, CDR2 SVGAGI. CDR3 length: 16 residues. V lost 0 bases, J lost 11 bases, and 12 bases stayed unmatched.

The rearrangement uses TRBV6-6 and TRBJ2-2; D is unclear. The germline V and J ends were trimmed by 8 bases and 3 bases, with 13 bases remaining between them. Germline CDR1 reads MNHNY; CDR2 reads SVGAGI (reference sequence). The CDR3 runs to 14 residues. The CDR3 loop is CASLDHRDTGELFF. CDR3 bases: TGTGCCAGCCTTGATCATCGGGACACCGGGGAGCTGTTTTTT.

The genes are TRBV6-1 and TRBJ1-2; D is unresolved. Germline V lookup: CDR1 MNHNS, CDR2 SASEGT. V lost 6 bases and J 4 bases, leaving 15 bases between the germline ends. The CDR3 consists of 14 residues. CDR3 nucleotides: TGTGCCAGCAGCCCTTCAAGCAGGTTCTATGGCTACACCTTC. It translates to CASSPSSRFYGYTF.

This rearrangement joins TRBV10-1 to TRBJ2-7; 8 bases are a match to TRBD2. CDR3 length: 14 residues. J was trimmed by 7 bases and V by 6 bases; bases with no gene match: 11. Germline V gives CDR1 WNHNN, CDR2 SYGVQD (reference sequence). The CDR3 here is CASRTAGESREQYF. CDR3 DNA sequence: TGCGCCAGCAGAACAGCGGGAGAATCGCGAGAGCAGTACTTC.

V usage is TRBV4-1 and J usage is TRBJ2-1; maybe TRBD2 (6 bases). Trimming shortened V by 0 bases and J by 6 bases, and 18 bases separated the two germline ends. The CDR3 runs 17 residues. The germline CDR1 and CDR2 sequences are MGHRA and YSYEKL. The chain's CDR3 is CASSQESSGGVRNEQFF. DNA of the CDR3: TGCGCCAGCAGCCAAGAGAGTAGCGGAGGGGTTCGCAATGAGCAGTTCTTC.